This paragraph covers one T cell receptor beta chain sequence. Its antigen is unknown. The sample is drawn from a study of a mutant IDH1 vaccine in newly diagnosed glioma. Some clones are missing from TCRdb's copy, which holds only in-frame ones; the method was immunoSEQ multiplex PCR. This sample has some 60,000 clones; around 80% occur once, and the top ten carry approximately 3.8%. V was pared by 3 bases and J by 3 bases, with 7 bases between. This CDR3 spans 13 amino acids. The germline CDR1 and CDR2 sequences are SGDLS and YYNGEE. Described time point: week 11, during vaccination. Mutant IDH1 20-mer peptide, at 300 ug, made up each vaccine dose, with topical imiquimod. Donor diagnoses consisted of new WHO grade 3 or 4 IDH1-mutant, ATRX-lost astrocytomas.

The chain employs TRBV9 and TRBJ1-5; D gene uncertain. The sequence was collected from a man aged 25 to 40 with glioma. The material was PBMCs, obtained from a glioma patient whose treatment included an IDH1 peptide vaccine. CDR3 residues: CASSGGINQPQHF. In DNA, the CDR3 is TGTGCCAGCAGCGGAGGGATCAATCAGCCCCAGCATTTT.